This T cell receptor beta chain appears in the sequencing data of a study of cytomegalovirus exposure and HLA in healthy donors (dated by TCRdb to the late 2010s). Context from the whole study: In an earlier analysis of some 610 of the donors, 250 to 350 Gb of sequence data and approximately 120 million unique TCR beta sequences from about 190 million T cells were reported. An early release covering approximately 600 HLA-typed donors comprised roughly 300 gigabases of sequencing data and tens of millions of unique TCR sequences. Of the approximately 400 genotyped donors, approximately 80% were placed in the genetic ancestry cluster associated with self-reported Caucasian donors. The study was designed to test whether signatures of past pathogen exposure could be identified by cataloging public T cell receptors. Using immunosequencing, the study profiled T cell repertoires from about 620 subjects and related those repertoires to cytomegalovirus serostatus. Besides the first cohort of around 700 subjects, a separate validation cohort made up of roughly 120 different subjects was used. To predict cytomegalovirus infection status, the study combined high-throughput TCR immunosequencing, statistical association of individual TCRs with disease status, and machine learning. A later analysis re-analyzed previously published TCR beta repertoires from approximately 700 donors and added high-resolution HLA genotyping to study TCR occurrence patterns. In the later analysis, no new phenotypic data were used to find candidate immune exposures; instead, reliance was placed on TCR beta sequences and their occurrence across donors. In an earlier analysis of 500 to 650 of the donors, high-throughput TCR beta sequencing was used to judge whether each TCR beta V gene segment behaved as functional or pseudogenic. Donor age, sex, ethnicity and CMV serostatus were compiled alongside the repertoire data. A later genetic analysis took genome-wide SNP genotypes for about 55% of the roughly 700 donors and used that subset as a discovery cohort. Every discovery cohort repertoire had been produced on one sequencing platform. Both class I and class II loci were covered by HLA typing, at four-digit resolution. The number of typed donors differed by locus: roughly 629-640 for A, B, C, DRB1 and DQB1; 522 for DQA1; 606 for DPA1; and about 470 for DPB1. Roughly five DR-DQ haplotypes were handled as single units for association and clustering, since linkage in the cohort was strong. Among roughly 400 genotyped donors of the cohort, an average of approximately 240,000 unique TCR beta nucleotide sequences were sequenced per donor, 15% to 20% of them non-productive. Summary of the overall study and its limitations: Because HLA typing was missing for some donors at each locus, association tests included only the typed subset. V-gene and J-gene trimming of TCR beta chains was associated with a missense DCLRE1C variant in a later genetic analysis, and the association was replicated in an independent cohort. Sequencing depth was assumed to be roughly uniform across donors in the presence/absence analyses, though that assumption may not hold. The earlier analysis of approximately 540 of the donors excluded roughly 16 rarely observed V segments, including chromosome 9 orphons, because counts were too low. A later analysis reported that several top co-occurrence clusters appeared linked to parvovirus B19, influenza, CMV and Epstein-Barr virus. In a later analysis, more than 15,000 TCR beta sequences were associated with specific HLA alleles at a false discovery rate of 0.05. The study gave a list of 150 to 200 TCR beta chains associated with cytomegalovirus. CMV serostatus was the only immune exposure information available for the cohort. The cohort was sequenced for TCR beta chains only, and without alpha or paired-chain data the features that could be detected were limited. In a later analysis, HLA-associated TCR beta chains were found to be more clonally expanded and to have lower generation probabilities than equally common non-associated chains. Compared with the approximately 710-donor mean, donors in an Asian-associated ancestry cluster had fewer N-insertions in productive TCRs, according to a later genetic analysis. Broadly in line with IMGT annotations, most TCR beta V segments showed up in productive rearrangements about 90% or about 30% of the time in an earlier analysis of several hundred of the donors. According to a later analysis, most CMV-associated TCR beta chains appeared to be HLA-restricted, and the HLA associations seemed to be driven largely by CMV exposure. Linkage disequilibrium might explain the correlated functional status among segregating V segments, but an unknown experimental factor could not be excluded. It was suggested by the authors that the approach could potentially be generalized to other disease states and immunological phenotypes. Strong co-occurrence of HLA alleles, especially DR and DQ, made assigning TCR associations to individual alleles difficult. Most TCR sequences were observed very rarely across donors, whereas some public TCRs were present in many individuals. A further reported finding was that TCR beta sequences accurately predicted the HLA-A and HLA-B alleles for most subjects in the first cohort. A few of the identified cytomegalovirus-associated TCR beta chains were confirmed in vitro to be specific for cytomegalovirus antigens. The 87-base-pair reads could not distinguish some IMGT-functional V segments, including TRBV6-2 and TRBV6-3, so those segments were excluded. A later analysis found that TCR association rates varied across HLA loci, with DRB1 alleles showing the most associated TCRs and HLA-C alleles the fewest. A cluster of highly shared sequence variants was judged likely to represent a technical artifact of the sequencing pipeline. Cytomegalovirus status was reported to be diagnosed by the classifier with high specificity and sensitivity in both the original and validation cohorts.

Trimming removed 1 base from V and 2 bases from J; the gene matches leave 11 bases unexplained. Taken from cysteine to phenylalanine, the CDR3 has 17 residues. Of all the DNA, just the CDR3 is kept, 51 bases in frame from base 1. CDR1 GTSNPN and CDR2 SVGIG were looked up in the germline V gene (reference sequence). The cohort consisted of 600 to 750 healthy bone marrow donors. All cohort members were sampled while nominally healthy, although unrecorded immune exposures were likely present. Of the approximately 700 cohort members, nearly 300 had a positive CMV serostatus and roughly 370 had a negative one, while no CMV serostatus was recorded for the donor. A peripheral blood sample was collected from each donor, and TCR beta sequencing was performed on peripheral blood mononuclear cells. Genomic DNA was extracted from the blood cell samples with the Qiagen DNeasy Blood Extraction Kit. Comments on this clone: The antigen it binds to is not known. No base qualities exist here, and no much larger clone lies one base off it.

The library was built by means of the immunoSEQ multiplex PCR assay. For the multiplex PCR, a mixture combining 60 forward primers for TCR Vbeta segments and 13 reverse primers for TCR Jbeta segments was used. Amplification of the CDR3 region of rearranged TCR beta genes was performed with a multiplex PCR assay on genomic DNA. On the Illumina HiSeq System, the amplified TCR beta libraries were sequenced as 87-base-pair reads. In the source study's methods: A later analysis tallied roughly 80 million unique TCR beta chains across the approximately 670 repertoires, and approximately 12 million of those chains were shared by two or more donors. A nearest-neighbor algorithm error-corrected the raw reads and collapsed the reads into unique sequences, merging closely related sequences to remove PCR and sequencing errors. Alignment of CDR3 sequences to IMGT reference sequences was used to assign V, D and J gene segments. For a sequence to be retained, a match of at least six nucleotides to both a V gene segment and a J gene segment was required. Rearrangements were classified as productive when the CDR3 lacked stop codons and remained in frame with V and J, and all other rearrangements were classified as non-productive. CDR3 was defined according to IMGT convention as the region running from the second conserved V-encoded cysteine to the conserved J-encoded phenylalanine. Sequences without an unambiguous match to a single V gene segment were excluded from the earlier analysis of a few hundred of the donors. In an earlier analysis of some 590 of the donors, V segments were called functional above 56.7% productive rearrangements and were called segregating when the between-donor standard deviation exceeded 5%. A statistical classification framework was developed to diagnose cytomegalovirus status using the catalog of TCR beta chain sequences. A later analysis assigned V and J genes by comparing TCR nucleotide sequences with IMGT/GENE-DB human TR gene sequences. In a later analysis, CDR3 sequences and most-parsimonious VDJ recombination scenarios were assigned using the TCRdist pipeline. In a later analysis, each TCR beta chain was defined by its CDR3 amino acid sequence together with its V-gene family, and reads without a unique V-gene family were excluded. To address suspected cross-contamination and a sequencing artifact, a later analysis removed 450 to 700 highly shared, low-generation-probability nucleotide sequences. In a later analysis, a clonal expansion index was calculated for each public chain from normalized within-repertoire ranks of inferred template counts. In a later analysis, generation probabilities were computed with a VDJ recombination model fitted to out-of-frame rearrangements, and the resulting probabilities were checked against IGoR. In a later analysis, TCR-TCR, TCR-HLA and TCR-CMV co-occurrence was scored with hypergeometric tests, and a repertoire-size bias correction was applied to TCR pairs. In a later analysis, false discovery rates were estimated by permuting HLA or CMV assignments 20 times. In a later analysis, co-occurring TCRs were grouped with DBSCAN, and TCRdist sequence similarity was added when clustering was performed within HLA-allele-positive subsets. For co-occurrence clustering, repertoires with fewer than 30,000 or more than 120,000 public chains were excluded, along with about five repertoires with anomalous nucleotide sharing. In its TCRdb copy, this immuneACCESS table keeps in-frame sequences only and misses some clones. Where compared with another copy, unresolved V genes explain less than half of these, and the others have no known cause. The V and J calls and clone size come from that table; D and trimming were worked out from the DNA. The sample records under 250,000 clones, approximately 87% of which are singletons. 1.3% of the sample goes to the ten largest clones.

This clonotype originated in a human donor in good health. The sequenced sample consisted of PBMCs. The chain was built from TRBV30 and TRBJ2-3, with TRBD1 matching 8 junction bases. The nucleotides are TGTGCCTGGAGTGCAGGGGGCGCTAGGGTCCTCACAGATACGCAGTATTTT. This is translated as CAWSAGGARVLTDTQYF.